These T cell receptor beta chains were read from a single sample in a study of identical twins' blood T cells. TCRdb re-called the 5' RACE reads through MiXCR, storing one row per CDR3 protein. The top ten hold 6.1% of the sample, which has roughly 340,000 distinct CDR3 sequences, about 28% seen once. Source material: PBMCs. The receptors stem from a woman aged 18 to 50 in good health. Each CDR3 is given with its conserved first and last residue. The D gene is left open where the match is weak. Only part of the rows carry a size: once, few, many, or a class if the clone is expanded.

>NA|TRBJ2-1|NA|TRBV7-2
TGTGCCAGCAGCTTCTCGAGCTCCTGCAATGAGCAGTTCTTC
CASSFSSSCNEQFF
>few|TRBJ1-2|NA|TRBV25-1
TGTGCCAGCAGTGTTGGGCCCGTGACTAACTATGGCTACACCTTC
CASSVGPVTNYGYTF
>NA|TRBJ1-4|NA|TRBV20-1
TGCAGTGCTAGAGCCGGGGGGCTACGTACGACTGAAAAACTGTTTTTT
CSARAGGLRTTEKLFF
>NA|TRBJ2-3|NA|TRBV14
TGTGCCAGCAGCCGAGAGACTCTAGATACGCAGTATTTT
CASSRETLDTQYF
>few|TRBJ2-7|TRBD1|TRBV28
TGTGCCAGCAGTCACCGGGACAGGGGAGACGAGCAGTACTTC
CASSHRDRGDEQYF
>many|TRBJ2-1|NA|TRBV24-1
TGTGCCATCCGGGACTTCGGGGAGCAGTTCTTC
CAIRDFGEQFF
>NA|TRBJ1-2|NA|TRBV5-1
TGCGCCAGCAGCTTGGACGTGGCAGGTTGGAACACCTTC
CASSLDVAGWNTF
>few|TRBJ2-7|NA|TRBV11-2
TGTGCCAGCAGCTTAAGCTTCTACGAGCAGTACTTC
CASSLSFYEQYF
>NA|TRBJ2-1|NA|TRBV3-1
TGTGCCAGCAGCCAGGGTAACCCTGAGCAGTTCTTC
CASSQGNPEQFF
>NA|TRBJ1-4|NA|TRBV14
TGTGCCAGCAGCCAAGAGGGGACGGCCGTCCCCCGAAAACTGTTTTTT
CASSQEGTAVPRKLFF
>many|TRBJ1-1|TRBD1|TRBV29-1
TGCAGCGTTGAGAACAGGGGAAACACTGAAGCTTTCTTT
CSVENRGNTEAFF
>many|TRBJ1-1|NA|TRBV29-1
TGCAGCGTTGTAGGAGGGAACACTGAAGCTTTCTTT
CSVVGGNTEAFF
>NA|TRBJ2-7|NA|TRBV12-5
TGTGCTAGTGGTTTGCAGTTCGAGCAGTACTTC
CASGLQFEQYF
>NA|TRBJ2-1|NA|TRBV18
TGTGCCAGCTCCCGCGGAAACCAGGGGAATGAGCAGTTCTTC
CASSRGNQGNEQFF
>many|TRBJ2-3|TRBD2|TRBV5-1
TGCGCCAGCAGCTTGCTAGCGGGTACAGATACGCAGTATTTT
CASSLLAGTDTQYF
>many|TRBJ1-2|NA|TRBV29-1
TGCAGCGTTGTAAGTTTGAGACAATCAGGAGGCTACACCTTC
CSVVSLRQSGGYTF
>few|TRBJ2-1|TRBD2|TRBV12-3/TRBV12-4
TGTGCCAGCAGTTTTAGCGGGGTAAATGAGCAGTTCTTC
CASSFSGVNEQFF
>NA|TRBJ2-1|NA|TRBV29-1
TGCAGCGTTACCCCGGGGGGGACAGGTGACAATGAGCAGTTCTTC
CSVTPGGTGDNEQFF
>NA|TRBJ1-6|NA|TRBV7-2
TGTGCCAGCAGCTTCGGAACCAGCTCCTATAATTCACCCCTCCACTTT
CASSFGTSSYNSPLHF